The 9 T cell receptor beta chains reported below all come from one sample, sequenced in a study of T cell responses to AZD1222 COVID-19 vaccine. Assay: immunoSEQ multiplex PCR; the TCRdb copy retains only in-frame clones and omits some. The data show around 140,000 clones, about 90% seen once. Sequenced material: peripheral blood, taken 28 days after the second dose of the MenACWY control vaccine. These receptors were collected from an adult who received the MenACWY meningococcal vaccine as a control.

This clone was seen a few times. The chain couples TRBV3-1 (or the pseudogene TRBV3-2) to TRBJ1-5; D perhaps matches TRBD1 (5 bases). CDR3 length: 15 residues. Germline CDR1 LGHDT, CDR2 YNNKEL (reference sequence). With 2 bases removed from V and 1 base from J, the gap between germline ends came to 9 bases. CDR3 in DNA: TGTGCCAGCAGCCAATCTTCAGGGAGCAATCAGCCCCAGCATTTT. Translated: CASSQSSGSNQPQHF.

The CDR3 protein is CASSQRTGRSNSPLHF. The CDR3 DNA follows: TGTGCCAGCAGCCAAAGGACAGGGCGGTCGAATTCACCCCTCCACTTT. The chain is built from TRBV3-1 (or the pseudogene TRBV3-2) and TRBJ1-6, with 8 bases that match TRBD1. The V gene's germline CDR1 is LGHDT and CDR2 YNNKEL (reference sequence). V shed 2 bases and J 7 bases; nucleotides not matched to a gene: 7. The CDR3 length is 16 residues.

V and J are TRBV15 and TRBJ1-1; D perhaps matches TRBD1 (5 bases). Trimming pared 0 bases from V and 1 base from J, leaving 15 bases between. Germline V gene sequence: CDR1 LNHNV, CDR2 YYDKDF (reference sequence). This CDR3 comprises 17 residues. The CDR3 loop is CATSRDGVGRGNTEAFF. The CDR3 nucleotides read TGTGCCACCAGCAGAGATGGGGTGGGACGGGGGAACACTGAAGCTTTCTTT.

V is TRBV28 and J is TRBJ2-5, with 7 bases aligning to TRBD1. V lost 10 bases, J lost 5 bases, and 7 bases stayed unmatched. Germline V lookup: CDR1 MDHEN, CDR2 SYDVKM. The CDR3 runs 12 residues. The CDR3 loop is CATATGFETQYF. DNA of the CDR3: TGTGCCACCGCGACAGGGTTCGAGACCCAGTACTTC.

V and J are TRBV7-2 and TRBJ2-1; 8 nucleotides agree with TRBD1. CDR1 and CDR2 (germline): SGHTA, FQGNSA. The CDR3 is made up of 16 amino acids. The trim removed 2 bases at V and 3 bases at J, leaving 6 bases unmatched. CDR3 loop: CASSLLRDRFYNEQFF. CDR3 sequence (DNA): TGTGCCAGCAGCTTATTGCGGGACAGGTTCTACAATGAGCAGTTCTTC.

The rearrangement joins TRBV7-9 to TRBJ1-2, with 12 bases matching TRBD1. V shed 4 bases, J shed 4 bases, and the junction held 4 bases outside the gene matches. Germline CDR1 is SEHNR and CDR2 is FQNEAQ (reference sequence). This CDR3 has 15 residues. The CDR3 DNA reads TGTGCCAGCAGCTCCGGGACAGGGGGCGGCTATGGCTACACCTTC. This encodes CASSSGTGGGYGYTF.

The rearrangement joins TRBV3-1 (or the pseudogene TRBV3-2) to TRBJ2-1; the match to TRBD1 covers 9 bases. The V and J ends lost 4 bases and 7 bases, in that order; junction bases with no gene match: 14. CDR1 and CDR2 from the germline V gene are LGHDT and YNNKEL (reference sequence). This CDR3 is 17 amino acids long. The CDR3 nucleotides read TGTGCCAGCAGCCGGCAACAACAGGGGGCTCTCTCAAATGAGCAGTTCTTC. Translation gives CASSRQQQGALSNEQFF.

The chain joins TRBV2 to TRBJ1-6; D is possibly TRBD1 (6 bases). In germline, CDR1 is SNHLY, CDR2 FYNNEI. V lost 6 bases, J lost 8 bases, and 14 bases lay in between. This CDR3 is 14 amino acids long. For the CDR3, the DNA is TGTGCCAGCAGGACCGGGACATCCCATTCACCCCTCCACTTT. Translation: CASRTGTSHSPLHF.

V and J are TRBV30 and TRBJ2-7, with D possibly TRBD1 on 6 matching bases. Germline V gene sequence: CDR1 GTSNPN, CDR2 SVGIG (reference sequence). Trimming left V 1 base short and J 6 bases short, with 10 bases between. CDR3 length: 12 residues. CDR3 coding DNA: TGTGCCTGGAGTGATACAGGGACCGAGCAGTACTTC. It translates to CAWSDTGTEQYF.